This TCR beta chain was observed in a study of a mutant IDH1 vaccine in newly diagnosed glioma. On the study more broadly: First vaccine doses came 4-6 weeks after radiotherapy alone, or with temozolomide cycles. Treated patients showed a male proportion of approximately 60%, a female proportion of about 40%, and a mean age of roughly 40 years. Patients' prior therapy spanned radiotherapy, temozolomide, or both; most underwent both.

As to this clone: Its antigen is unidentified.

CDR3 length equals 14 residues. Germline V lookup: CDR1 LNHDA, CDR2 SQIVND (reference sequence). V was trimmed by 3 bases and J by 9 bases, leaving 15 bases between them. Time point specified: week 11, during vaccination. The investigators gave 300 ug of mutant IDH1 20-mer peptide in each vaccine dose, together with topical imiquimod. This table comes from immunoSEQ multiplex PCR, and its TCRdb copy is limited to in-frame clones, with some not included. The sample carries about 30,000 clones, around 78% recorded once. The sample in question was PBMCs, obtained from a glioma patient whose treatment included an IDH1 peptide vaccine. This clonotype was sampled from a man aged 30 to 45 with glioma. The chain has TRBV19 and TRBJ1-5; no definite D call. CDR3 sequence reads: CASSIGVGPAPQHF. CDR3 bases: TGTGCCAGTAGTATTGGGGTCGGACCCGCGCCCCAGCATTTT.